This T cell receptor beta chain was observed in a study of CD8 T cells in Susac syndrome. Random hexamers served to reverse transcribe about 0.5 to 1 ug RNA. The TCR beta CDR3 was amplified by immunoSEQ multiplex PCR across 54 Vbeta, 13 Jbeta. Each CDR3 protein is one row after TCRdb ran MiXCR on the immunoSEQ multiplex PCR reads. The data show some 99,000 distinct CDR3 sequences, with around 94% seen just once and roughly 0.31% held by the top ten. The Susac syndrome patients fit the recently defined diagnostic criteria for definite or probable disease. CDR3 length: 13 residues. Trimming cost V 3 bases and J 8 bases, with 14 bases left between them. Germline CDR1 reads DFQATT; CDR2 reads SNEGSKA (reference sequence).

The gene calls are TRBV20-1 and TRBJ1-5; D gene uncertain. The TCR sequence derives from a human donor with Susac syndrome. Sample: CD4+ T cells from PBMCs. The CDR3 DNA is TGCAGTGCTAGTAGCGGTATGAGTGAGCCCCAGCATTTT. It specifies CSASSGMSEPQHF.